The 4 T cell receptor beta chains reported below all come from one sample, sequenced in a study of vaccination and CD4 T cells after COVID-19. The Oncomine TCR Beta short-read assay sequenced DNA from cultured CD4+ T cells. Each CDR3 protein is one row after TCRdb ran MiXCR on the PCR reads. This table holds some 20,000 distinct CDR3 sequences, roughly 44% found once. The treatment denotes: approximately 9-day PBMC culture with coronavirus spike peptide pools or control peptides (ViraFEST assay). Their target antigens are unknown. Sequenced material: cultured CD4+ T cells from blood. These receptors were collected from a human donor with COVID-19.

CDR3 residues: CASSRQPATNEKLFF. The CDR3 DNA follows: TGTGCCAGCAGCCGTCAACCTGCAACTAATGAAAAACTGTTTTTT. The rearrangement links TRBV7-9 to TRBJ1-4; D gene unclear. Germline assignment: CDR1 SEHNR and CDR2 FQNEAQ (reference sequence). Between the trimmed V and J ends, which lost 5 bases and 0 bases, there was a span of 10 bases. The CDR3 extends over 15 amino acids.

In its sample, this clonotype was seen once. This chain uses TRBV6-1 with TRBJ2-7, with 9 bases lining up with TRBD2. Germline CDR1 reads MNHNS; CDR2 reads SASEGT. Trimming cost V 6 bases and J 2 bases; bases outside gene matches: 11. The CDR3 runs to 16 residues. The CDR3 DNA sequence: TGTGCCAGCAGGGAGGACAGCGGGGGGACAGCCTACGAGCAGTACTTC. It yields the protein CASREDSGGTAYEQYF.

This clonotype was picked up a small number of times. J is TRBJ2-5 and V is TRBV20-1; 10 positions match TRBD2. CDR1 and CDR2 from the germline V gene are DFQATT and SNEGSKA (reference sequence). J lost 5 bases, V lost 2 bases, and 8 bases had no gene match. This CDR3 has 15 amino acids. For the CDR3, the DNA is TGCAGTGCTAGACTAGCTAGCGGGGGAGGTGAGACCCAGTACTTC. Residues: CSARLASGGGETQYF.

This clonotype came up a few times. The CDR3 here is CASSERAYEQYF. As DNA, the CDR3 is TGTGCCAGCAGTGAAAGGGCCTACGAGCAGTACTTC. The J gene is TRBJ2-7, the V gene TRBV2; no clear D gene. CDR3 length: 12 amino acids. V lost 2 bases to trimming and J lost 2 bases, with 4 bases between them. Germline CDR1 reads SNHLY; CDR2 reads FYNNEI. The full variable domain, with the rest looked up from reference TRBV2 and TRBJ2-7, is EPEVTQTPSHQVTQMGQEVILRCVPISNHLYFYWYRQILGQKVEFLVSFYNNEISEKSEIFDDQFSVERPDGSNFTLKIRSTKLEDSAMYFCASSERAYEQYFGPGTRLTVT.